This T cell receptor (beta chain) originates from a study of control samples from healthy donors and cancer patients. The CDR3 runs 15 residues. The V gene's germline CDR1 is LNHDA and CDR2 SQIVND (reference sequence). V was clipped by 3 bases and J by 3 bases, with 11 bases between them. TCRdb keeps only in-frame clones here, not all; method: immunoSEQ multiplex PCR. The data contain about 77,000 clones, roughly 92% of them singletons. The chain joins TRBV19 to TRBJ1-4; the D gene is possibly TRBD1 (6 bases). The clonotype comes from a woman between 55 and 75 years old in good health. Sequencing was performed on blood. CDR3 protein: CASSINRAPNEKLFF. As DNA, the CDR3 is TGTGCCAGTAGTATCAACAGGGCACCTAATGAAAAACTGTTTTTT. The whole variable domain, filled in from reference TRBV19 and TRBJ1-4, reads DGGITQSPKYLFRKEGQNVTLSCEQNLNHDAMYWYRQDPGQGLRLIYYSQIVNDFQKGDIAEGYSVSREKKESFPLTVTSAQKNPTAFYLCASSINRAPNEKLFFGSGTQLSVL.